The 15 T cell receptor beta chains listed next were all sequenced from one sample in a study of blood T cell repertoires in COVID-19. The table came from immunoSEQ multiplex PCR; TCRdb's copy has only in-frame clones and leaves some out. The data contain approximately 290,000 clones, around 85% of them singletons. Sequenced sample: peripheral blood. These receptors originate from a human donor with COVID-19, enrolled during active disease. The donor label of this sample is uncertain.

Ten or more counts support this clone. This chain's CDR3 is CASSQVDMGLINSPLHF. Here the CDR3 DNA reads TGCGCCAGCAGCCAGGTGGATATGGGCCTTATAAATTCACCCCTCCACTTT. The rearrangement joins TRBV4-1 to TRBJ1-6, with D unclear. Between the trimmed V and J ends, which lost 3 bases and 7 bases, there was a span of 19 bases. There are 17 residues in the CDR3. CDR1 and CDR2 (germline): MGHRA, YSYEKL.

In its sample, this clone was seen a few times. The rearrangement uses TRBV18 and TRBJ2-1; TRBD2 agrees at 8 bases. The germline V gene has CDR1 KGHSH and CDR2 LQKENI. The junction had 7 bases not matched to a gene; V was cut back by 2 bases and J by 4 bases. The CDR3 contains 16 residues. In nucleotides, the CDR3 is TGTGCCAGCTCACCAGAAGTAGCGGGGTCATACAATGAGCAGTTCTTC. Translation: CASSPEVAGSYNEQFF.

V is TRBV6-5 and J is TRBJ2-1; TRBD2 aligns across 14 bases. Germline V gives CDR1 MNHEY, CDR2 SVGAGI. After removal of 5 bases from V and 12 bases from J, the junction contained 6 bases not matched to a gene. The CDR3 runs to 14 residues. CDR3 in DNA: TGTGCCAGCAGTAGACTAGCGGGAGGGTATGGGCAGTTCTTC. It specifies CASSRLAGGYGQFF.

The genes are TRBV10-1 and TRBJ1-1, with D possibly matching TRBD1 (6 bases). The V end was cut by 8 bases, the J end by 0 bases, with 10 bases between. The CDR3 has 13 amino acids. CDR1 is WNHNN, CDR2 SYGVQD, per germline (reference sequence). CDR3 amino acids: CASYRAVNTEAFF. The CDR3 coding sequence is TGCGCCAGCTACAGGGCCGTGAACACTGAAGCTTTCTTT.

The V gene is TRBV5-1, the J gene TRBJ1-5, with D unclear. The CDR3 consists of 14 residues. Trimming removed 1 base from V and 7 bases from J, with 12 bases in between. Germline V gene sequence: CDR1 SGHRS, CDR2 YFSETQ. This chain's CDR3 is CASSLSPGKQPQHF. CDR3 in DNA: TGCGCCAGCAGCTTGTCGCCCGGGAAACAGCCCCAGCATTTT.

The chain is built from TRBV5-1 and TRBJ1-4; 7 bases are shared with TRBD1. Per germline, CDR1 SGHRS and CDR2 YFSETQ. The J segment lost 8 bases and the V segment lost 1 base, leaving 8 bases of the junction unmatched. The CDR3 is 15 residues long. CDR3 sequence: CASSLQGGVEEKLFF. CDR3 nucleotide sequence: TGCGCCAGCAGCTTGCAGGGGGGCGTGGAAGAAAAACTGTTTTTT.

The rearrangement links TRBV6-5 to TRBJ2-1; TRBD1 agrees at 7 bases. Losses at the gene ends were 6 bases for V and 4 bases for J; bases not matched to a gene: 6. Germline V gene sequence: CDR1 MNHEY, CDR2 SVGAGI. This CDR3 region has 14 residues. CDR3 sequence reads: CASRPRDSYNEQFF. The CDR3 DNA sequence: TGTGCCAGCAGACCCAGGGACAGTTACAATGAGCAGTTCTTC.

This rearrangement joins TRBV5-1 to TRBJ2-3, with D possibly being TRBD1 (6 bases). Deletions cut 3 bases from V and 3 bases from J, with 14 bases between. The CDR3 spans 15 residues. Germline CDR1 is SGHRS and CDR2 is YFSETQ. In nucleotides, the CDR3 is TGCGCCAGCAGCTCCGACAGGCTACCGACAGATACGCAGTATTTT. The encoded protein is CASSSDRLPTDTQYF.

The chain joins TRBV10-3 to TRBJ2-7; tentative D call: TRBD1 (6 bases). Per germline, CDR1 ENHRY and CDR2 SYGVKD. Trimming stripped 7 bases from V and 4 bases from J, with 14 bases between. This CDR3 region has 13 residues. In nucleotides, the CDR3 is TGTGCCATCATGGACAGTGGTAAATACGAGCAGTACTTC. Residues: CAIMDSGKYEQYF.

The genes are TRBV6-6 and TRBJ2-4; 7 bases are shared with TRBD2. CDR1 and CDR2 (germline): MNHNY, SVGAGI (reference sequence). V shed 0 bases and J 9 bases; nucleotides not matched to a gene: 5. The CDR3 is made up of 14 amino acids. In DNA, the CDR3 is TGTGCCAGCAGTTACTCGACTAGCCTGAGCATTCAGTACTTC. This sequence encodes CASSYSTSLSIQYF.

This chain joins TRBV19 and TRBJ2-7; 7 bases match TRBD1. The ends lost 0 bases at V and 6 bases at J; junction bases unmatched: 8. This CDR3 region has 15 residues. Germline values: CDR1 LNHDA, CDR2 SQIVND (reference sequence). The CDR3 sequence is CASSIDGRQGAEQYF. CDR3 in DNA: TGTGCCAGTAGTATAGATGGGAGACAGGGAGCCGAGCAGTACTTC.

The rearrangement joins TRBV6-2 or TRBV6-3 to TRBJ1-5; D call uncertain. The V end was cut by 2 bases, the J end by 7 bases, with 9 bases between. This CDR3 spans 13 amino acids. Germline CDR1 is MNHEY and CDR2 is SVGEGT. CDR3 protein: CASSYPAAQPQHF. In DNA form, the CDR3 reads TGTGCCAGCAGTTACCCGGCGGCCCAGCCCCAGCATTTT.

The chain uses TRBV5-1 and TRBJ2-2, with 9 bases matching TRBD1. The CDR3 runs to 16 residues. Germline CDR1 SGHRS, CDR2 YFSETQ. Trimming removed 1 base from V and 1 base from J; junction bases left unmatched: 2. CDR3 residues: CASSLSGQGNTGELFF. CDR3 DNA sequence: TGCGCCAGCAGCTTGTCGGGACAGGGGAACACCGGGGAGCTGTTTTTT.

This sequence joins TRBV29-1 and TRBJ1-2, with 10 bases lining up with TRBD1. Germline V lookup: CDR1 SQVTM, CDR2 ANQGSEA. The J segment lost 7 bases and the V segment lost 6 bases, leaving 8 bases of the junction unmatched. This CDR3 spans 13 amino acids. The CDR3 sequence is CSVPGTGDSGYTF. The CDR3 coding sequence is TGCAGCGTGCCCGGGACAGGGGATTCTGGCTACACCTTC.

This chain joins TRBV9 and TRBJ2-4; 7 positions agree with TRBD2. Per germline, CDR1 SGDLS and CDR2 YYNGEE. This CDR3 spans 14 amino acids. Unmatched junction bases numbered 6, after V lost 1 base and J lost 8 bases. The CDR3 sequence is CASSVRWEGHIQYF. DNA for the CDR3: TGTGCCAGCAGCGTAAGGTGGGAGGGGCACATTCAGTACTTC.